This is a list of T cell receptor beta chains from one sample in a study of shared T cell receptors in the human thymus. Clones were read by immunoSEQ multiplex PCR, and TCRdb kept only the in-frame ones, dropping some. Counted here are hundreds of thousands of clones, around nine tenths occurring once; the ten biggest clones make up 0.0095% to 0.012%. This sample was also put to use in a study of human thymus T cells.

Material: thymocytes. These receptors were taken from a boy under two years old with a congenital heart defect. Each CDR3 is given with its conserved first and last residue. D genes are given only for firm matches. Only part of the rows carry a size: once, few, many, or a class if the clone is expanded.

D,V,size,J,CDR3,DNA
-,TRBV7-2,-,TRBJ1-3,CASSLAVGSSGNTIYF,TGTGCCAGCAGCTTAGCAGTCGGGAGCTCTGGAAACACCATATATTTT
TRBD1,TRBV4-3,-,TRBJ2-3,CASSQAAGGADTQYF,TGCGCCAGCAGCCAAGCGGCAGGGGGCGCAGATACGCAGTATTTT
-,TRBV29-1,few,TRBJ1-1,CSVEEAEAFF,TGCAGCGTTGAGGAGGCTGAAGCTTTCTTT
-,TRBV5-5,-,TRBJ2-7,CASSLDPSRRNYEQYF,TGTGCCAGCAGCTTGGACCCCTCGCGGAGGAATTACGAGCAGTACTTC
-,TRBV5-3,-,TRBJ2-1,CARSKNSGNEQFF,TGTGCCAGAAGCAAAAATTCCGGCAATGAGCAGTTCTTC
TRBD2,TRBV7-9,-,TRBJ2-1,CASSPQGTSGRENEQFF,TGTGCCAGCAGCCCCCAAGGGACTAGCGGGAGGGAGAATGAGCAGTTCTTC
-,TRBV30,once,TRBJ2-3,CAWRGAGPTQYF,TGTGCCTGGAGGGGAGCGGGCCCTACGCAGTATTTT
TRBD2,TRBV5-4,-,TRBJ2-3,CASSLEPSGPTDTQYF,TGTGCCAGCAGCTTGGAGCCTAGCGGGCCCACAGATACGCAGTATTTT
-,TRBV21-1,few,TRBJ1-1,CASKTGPRGTEAFF,TGTGCCAGCAAGACAGGGCCCCGAGGGACTGAAGCTTTCTTT
TRBD2,TRBV14,-,TRBJ2-3,CASSQDGGEVGDTQYF,TGTGCCAGCAGCCAAGATGGGGGGGAGGTGGGAGATACGCAGTATTTT
TRBD1,TRBV6-1,once,TRBJ1-1,CASSDGQGARSTEAFF,TGTGCCAGCAGTGATGGACAGGGGGCACGGAGCACTGAAGCTTTCTTT
-,TRBV6-5,few,TRBJ2-7,CASSYSLWAGTYEQYF,TGTGCCAGCAGTTACTCGTTGTGGGCCGGAACCTACGAGCAGTACTTC
-,TRBV27,once,TRBJ2-1,CASSLADRRRNEQFF,TGTGCCAGCAGTTTAGCAGACAGGAGGCGGAATGAGCAGTTCTTC
-,TRBV30,once,TRBJ1-1,CAWSVGRGKNTEAFF,TGTGCCTGGAGTGTAGGGCGGGGGAAGAACACTGAAGCTTTCTTT
TRBD1,TRBV29-1,-,TRBJ2-2,CSVSPGQGNTGELFF,TGCAGCGTTTCACCGGGACAGGGTAACACCGGGGAGCTGTTTTTT
TRBD2,TRBV27,once,TRBJ2-7,CASSLVAPGTSAYEQYF,TGTGCCAGCAGTTTAGTCGCCCCCGGGACTAGCGCCTACGAGCAGTACTTC
-,TRBV27,-,TRBJ2-7,CASSFGARGSPWSYEQYF,TGTGCCAGCAGTTTTGGGGCCAGGGGTTCCCCCTGGTCCTACGAGCAGTACTTC
-,TRBV14,-,TRBJ2-6,CASSQDATVPSPGANVLTF,TGTGCCAGCAGCCAAGATGCCACGGTACCCTCTCCCGGGGCCAACGTCCTGACTTTC
TRBD1,TRBV27,-,TRBJ2-7,CASSFDRGLTYEQYF,TGTGCCAGCAGTTTCGACAGGGGGCTAACCTACGAGCAGTACTTC
-,TRBV14,-,TRBJ2-5,CASSQDPGGRQETQYF,TGTGCCAGCAGCCAAGATCCCGGAGGGAGACAAGAGACCCAGTACTTC
-,TRBV11-3,-,TRBJ2-3,CASSLGGGPPTDTQYF,TGTGCCAGCAGCTTAGGCGGGGGCCCCCCCACAGATACGCAGTATTTT
-,TRBV6-5,-,TRBJ1-1,CASSPRALNTEAFF,TGTGCCAGCAGCCCCAGGGCGCTGAACACTGAAGCTTTCTTT